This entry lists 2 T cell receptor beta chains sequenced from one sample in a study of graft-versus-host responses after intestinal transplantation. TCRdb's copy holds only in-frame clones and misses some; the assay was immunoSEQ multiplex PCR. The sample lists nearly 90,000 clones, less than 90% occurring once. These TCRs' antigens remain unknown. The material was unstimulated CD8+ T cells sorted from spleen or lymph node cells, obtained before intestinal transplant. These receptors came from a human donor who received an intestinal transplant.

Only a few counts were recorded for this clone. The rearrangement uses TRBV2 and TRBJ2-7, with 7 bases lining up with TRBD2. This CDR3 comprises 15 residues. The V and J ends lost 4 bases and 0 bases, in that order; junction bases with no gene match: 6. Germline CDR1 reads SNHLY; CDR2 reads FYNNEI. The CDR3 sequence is CASSARDYLSYEQYF. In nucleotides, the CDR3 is TGTGCCAGCAGTGCAAGGGACTACCTCTCCTACGAGCAGTACTTC.

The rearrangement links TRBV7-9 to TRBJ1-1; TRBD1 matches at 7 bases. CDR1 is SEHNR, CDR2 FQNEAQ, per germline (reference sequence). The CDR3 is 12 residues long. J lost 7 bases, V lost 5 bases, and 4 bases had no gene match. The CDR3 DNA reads TGTGCCAGCAGCAGACAGGGATATGAAGCTTTCTTT. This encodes CASSRQGYEAFF.